Included here is one T cell receptor (beta chain) sequence, with context. The data were produced by immunoSEQ multiplex PCR, yet TCRdb's version contains in-frame clones alone and is incomplete. The table shows about 88,000 clones, with approximately 89% occurring only once. The sample belongs to a study of blood T cell repertoires in COVID-19. CDR1 MDHEN and CDR2 SYDVKM come from the germline V gene. CDR3 length: 14 residues. V shed 5 bases and J 4 bases; nucleotides not matched to a gene: 5. The chain carries TRBV28 and TRBJ1-5; 7 nucleotides agree with TRBD1. Sequencing was done on a sample of peripheral blood. This TCR was sampled from a man of 80 years or more with acute or convalescent COVID-19. The CDR3 loop is CASSLGTANQPQHF. The CDR3 DNA reads as TGTGCCAGCAGTCTCGGGACAGCTAATCAGCCCCAGCATTTT.